The clone carrying this T cell receptor (beta chain) was recorded once. The same CDR3 also results from other DNA sequences found in this sample. Trimming removed 1 base at V and 3 bases at J, with 6 bases between. Germline loops: CDR1 SGHTA, CDR2 FQGNSA. The CDR3 has 14 amino acids. The data originate from a study of blood T cell repertoires in COVID-19. Across the whole study: The samples span acute and convalescent COVID-19 from the United States, Italy and Spain. Nucleic acid was either cDNA or gDNA, and it came from T cells, B-cell-depleted T cells, or PBMCs.

Per the original data handling: Researchers report that nucleated cell counts were estimated from reference gene primer amplification. TCRdb's table, derived via immunoSEQ multiplex PCR, lists solely in-frame clones and lacks some. V, J and clone size are taken as reported in that table, and D and trimming were inferred from the DNA itself. The sample comprises approximately 170,000 clones, approximately 84% of which are singletons, and roughly 8% rests with the top ten. Sample: peripheral blood. This clonotype was obtained from a man aged 35 to 55 who had recovered from COVID-19. The rearrangement uses TRBV7-2 and TRBJ2-2; D ambiguous. The CDR3 spells CASSLVADTGELFF. The CDR3 nucleotides are TGTGCCAGCAGCTTAGTCGCGGACACCGGGGAGCTGTTTTTT.